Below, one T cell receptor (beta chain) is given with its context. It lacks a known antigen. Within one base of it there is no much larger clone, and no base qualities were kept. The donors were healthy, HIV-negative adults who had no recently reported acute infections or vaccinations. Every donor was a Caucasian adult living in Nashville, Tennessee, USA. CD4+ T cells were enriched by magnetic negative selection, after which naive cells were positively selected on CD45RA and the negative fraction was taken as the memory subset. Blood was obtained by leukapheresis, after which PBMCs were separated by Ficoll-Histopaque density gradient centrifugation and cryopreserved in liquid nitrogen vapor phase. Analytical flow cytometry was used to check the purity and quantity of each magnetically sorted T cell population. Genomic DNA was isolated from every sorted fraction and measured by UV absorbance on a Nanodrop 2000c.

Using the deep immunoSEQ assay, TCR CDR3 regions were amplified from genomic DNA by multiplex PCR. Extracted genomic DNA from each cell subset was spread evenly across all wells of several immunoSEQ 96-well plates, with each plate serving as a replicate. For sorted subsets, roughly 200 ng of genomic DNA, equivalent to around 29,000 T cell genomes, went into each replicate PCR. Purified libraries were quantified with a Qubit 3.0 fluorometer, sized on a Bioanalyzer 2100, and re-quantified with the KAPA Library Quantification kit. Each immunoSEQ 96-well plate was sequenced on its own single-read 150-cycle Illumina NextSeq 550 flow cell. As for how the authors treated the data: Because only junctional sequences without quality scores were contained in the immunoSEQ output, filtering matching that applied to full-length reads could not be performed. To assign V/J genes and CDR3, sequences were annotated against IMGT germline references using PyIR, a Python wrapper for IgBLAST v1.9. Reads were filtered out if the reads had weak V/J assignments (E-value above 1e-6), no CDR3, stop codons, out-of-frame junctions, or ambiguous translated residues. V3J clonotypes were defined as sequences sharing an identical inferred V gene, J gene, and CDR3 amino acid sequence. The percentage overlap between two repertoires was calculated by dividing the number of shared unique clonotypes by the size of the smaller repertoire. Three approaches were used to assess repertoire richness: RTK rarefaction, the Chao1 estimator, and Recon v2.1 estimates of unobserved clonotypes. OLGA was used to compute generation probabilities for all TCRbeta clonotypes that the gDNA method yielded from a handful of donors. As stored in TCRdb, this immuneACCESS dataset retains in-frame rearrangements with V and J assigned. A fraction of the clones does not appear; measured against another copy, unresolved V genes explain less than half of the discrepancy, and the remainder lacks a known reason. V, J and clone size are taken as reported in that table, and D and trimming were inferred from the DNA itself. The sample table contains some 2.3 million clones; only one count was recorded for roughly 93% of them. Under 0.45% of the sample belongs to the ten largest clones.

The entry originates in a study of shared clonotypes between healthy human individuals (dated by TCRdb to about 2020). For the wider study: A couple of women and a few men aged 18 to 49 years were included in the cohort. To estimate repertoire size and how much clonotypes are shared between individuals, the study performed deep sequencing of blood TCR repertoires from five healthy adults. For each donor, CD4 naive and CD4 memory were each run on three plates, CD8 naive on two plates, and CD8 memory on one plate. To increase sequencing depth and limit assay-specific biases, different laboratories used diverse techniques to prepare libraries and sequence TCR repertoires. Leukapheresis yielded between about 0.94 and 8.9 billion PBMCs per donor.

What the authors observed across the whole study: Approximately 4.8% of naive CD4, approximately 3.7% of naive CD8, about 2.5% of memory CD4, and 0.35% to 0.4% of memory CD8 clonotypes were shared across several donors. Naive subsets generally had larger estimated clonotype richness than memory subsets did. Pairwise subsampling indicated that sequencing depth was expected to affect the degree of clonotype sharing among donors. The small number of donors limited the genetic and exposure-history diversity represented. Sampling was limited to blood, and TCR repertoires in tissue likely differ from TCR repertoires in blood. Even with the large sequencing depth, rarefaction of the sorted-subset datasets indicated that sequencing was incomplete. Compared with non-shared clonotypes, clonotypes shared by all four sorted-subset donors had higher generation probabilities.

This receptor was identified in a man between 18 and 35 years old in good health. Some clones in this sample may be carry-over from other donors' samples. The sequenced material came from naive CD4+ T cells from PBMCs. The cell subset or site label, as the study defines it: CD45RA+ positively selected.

The nucleotides are TGCGCCAGCAGCTTGGAGACAGCATCCTACGAGCAGTACTTC. It specifies CASSLETASYEQYF. The rearrangement combines TRBV5-1 with TRBJ2-7; 5 matching bases give a weak D call of TRBD1. The germline ends are 8 bases apart after V is trimmed by 0 bases and J by 1 base. Taken from the germline V gene, the CDR1 and CDR2 loops are SGHRS and YFSETQ. Reading from cysteine to phenylalanine, the CDR3 counts 14 amino acids. The entry retains the CDR3 DNA only, 42 bases that are in frame from base 1.